This TCR beta chain originates from a study of T-cell reconstitution after alpha-beta-depleted transplantation in children (dated by TCRdb to about 2016). With respect to the entire study: Using TCR repertoire profiling, the study followed T-cell immune reconstitution in a quantitative way in children after TCRalphabeta/CD19-depleted allogeneic hematopoietic cell transplantation.

The CDR3, cysteine through phenylalanine, is 13 amino acids long. The read is trimmed to its CDR3 DNA, 39 bases read in frame from base 1. The germline V gene provides CDR1 MNHNS and CDR2 SASEGT. V and J are truncated by 6 bases and 7 bases respectively, leaving an intervening sequence of 15 bases. The library relied on PCR. The sequencer listed for this sample is Illumina HiSeq 2500. Molecular barcoding was employed in the preparation of TCR libraries, with unique molecular identifiers being used to normalize TCRbeta repertoire quantification. Using fastp at Q25 and MiXCR, TCRdb reprocessed the public reads and kept productive beta chains. Each entry is one CDR3 protein sequence, shown with its most common DNA and genes. Across this sample there are 500,000 or so distinct CDR3 sequences, with about 31% seen only once. More than 2% of the sample comes from the top ten. With regard to this clonotype: Its antigen is currently not known. No per-base quality is available; no much larger clone lies one base away.

The sequence derives from a human donor who donated a stem cell graft to a child with aplastic anemia. The starting material was PBMCs from the stem cell graft donor, obtained from the stem cell graft. Recombination connected TRBV6-1 to TRBJ2-5; confidence is insufficient to name the D gene. The CDR3 loop reads CASSLQAHGTQYF. The DNA sequence reads TGTGCCAGCAGCCTCCAAGCGCATGGGACCCAGTACTTC.